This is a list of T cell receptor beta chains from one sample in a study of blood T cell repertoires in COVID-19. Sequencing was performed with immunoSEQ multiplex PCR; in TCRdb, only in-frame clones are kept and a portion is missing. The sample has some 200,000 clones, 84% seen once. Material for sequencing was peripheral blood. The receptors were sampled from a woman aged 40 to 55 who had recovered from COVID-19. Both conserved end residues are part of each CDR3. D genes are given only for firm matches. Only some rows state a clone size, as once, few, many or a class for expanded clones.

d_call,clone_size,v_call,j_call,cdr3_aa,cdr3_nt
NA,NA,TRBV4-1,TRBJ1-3,CASSLQWGLSGNTIYF,TGCGCCAGCAGCCTGCAGTGGGGCCTCTCTGGAAACACCATATATTTT
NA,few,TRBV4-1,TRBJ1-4,CASSQDPGGSYREKLFF,TGCGCCAGCAGCCAAGATCCTGGGGGCAGCTATCGTGAAAAACTGTTTTTT
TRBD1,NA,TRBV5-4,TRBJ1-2,CASSHPSGGRHYGYTF,TGTGCCAGCAGCCATCCTTCAGGGGGGAGGCACTATGGCTACACCTTC
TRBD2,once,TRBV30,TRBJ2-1,CAWSSGVIENEQFF,TGTGCCTGGTCAAGCGGGGTGATTGAAAATGAGCAGTTCTTC
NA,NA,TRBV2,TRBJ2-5,CASSFSGKETQYF,TGTGCCAGCAGTTTTTCGGGGAAAGAGACCCAGTACTTC
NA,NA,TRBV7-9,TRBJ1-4,CASSFFWQAIATNEKLFF,TGTGCCAGCAGCTTTTTTTGGCAGGCGATAGCAACTAATGAAAAACTGTTTTTT
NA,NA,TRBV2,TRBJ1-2,CASSEIPGVGYGYTF,TGTGCCAGCAGTGAAATTCCAGGGGTTGGCTATGGCTACACCTTC
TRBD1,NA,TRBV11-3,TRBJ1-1,CASSPNTGGNTEAFF,TGTGCCAGCAGCCCAAATACAGGGGGGAACACTGAAGCTTTCTTT
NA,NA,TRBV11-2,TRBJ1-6,CASSLDRGSPLHF,TGTGCCAGCAGCTTAGATAGGGGTTCACCCCTCCACTTT
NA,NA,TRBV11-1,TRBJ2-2,CASSSPTGELFF,TGTGCCAGCAGCTCCCCGACCGGGGAGCTGTTTTTT
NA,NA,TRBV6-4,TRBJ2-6,CASSDSRSGANVLTF,TGTGCCAGCAGTGACTCGAGGTCTGGGGCCAACGTCCTGACTTTC
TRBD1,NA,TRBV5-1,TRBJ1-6,CASSWGTGEDSPLHF,TGCGCCAGCAGCTGGGGGACAGGTGAAGACTCACCCCTCCACTTT
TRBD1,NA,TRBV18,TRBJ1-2,CASSPLVTGGFYGYTF,TGTGCCAGCTCACCACTCGTCACAGGGGGCTTCTATGGCTACACCTTC
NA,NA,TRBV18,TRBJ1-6,CASSPAQANSPLHF,TGTGCCAGCTCACCTGCGCAGGCCAATTCACCCCTCCACTTT
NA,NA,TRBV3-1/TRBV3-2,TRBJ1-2,CASSPSGLSNYGYTF,TGTGCCAGCAGCCCTTCCGGTCTTTCTAACTATGGCTACACCTTC
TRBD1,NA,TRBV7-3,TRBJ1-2,CASSLGPGQSYGYTF,TGTGCCAGCAGCTTAGGTCCGGGACAGAGCTATGGCTACACCTTC
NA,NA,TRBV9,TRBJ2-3,CASSAINLDTQYF,TGTGCCAGCAGCGCTATCAACCTGGATACGCAGTATTTT
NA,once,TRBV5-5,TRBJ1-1,CASSLASGVGTEAFF,TGTGCCAGCAGCTTGGCCTCCGGGGTCGGTACTGAAGCTTTCTTT
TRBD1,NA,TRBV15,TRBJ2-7,CATSRGGLRSGGYEQYF,TGTGCCACCAGCAGAGGAGGGTTAAGGTCAGGGGGCTACGAGCAGTACTTC
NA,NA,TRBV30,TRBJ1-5,CAWSYGEEQPQHF,TGTGCCTGGAGTTACGGGGAAGAACAGCCCCAGCATTTT
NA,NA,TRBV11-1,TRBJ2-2,CASSLAPRVGTGELFF,TGTGCCAGCAGCTTAGCGCCCAGGGTAGGCACCGGGGAGCTGTTTTTT
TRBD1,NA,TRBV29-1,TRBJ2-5,CSVVTGTETQYF,TGCAGCGTCGTGACAGGGACAGAGACCCAGTACTTC
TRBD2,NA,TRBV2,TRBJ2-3,CASSVASGGGTQYF,TGTGCCAGCAGTGTGGCTAGCGGGGGCGGTACGCAGTATTTT
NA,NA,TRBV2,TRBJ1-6,CASRPTGVNSPLHF,TGTGCCAGCAGGCCTACAGGTGTCAATTCACCCCTCCACTTT
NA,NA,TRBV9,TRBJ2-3,CASSVHHADTQYF,TGTGCCAGCAGCGTACATCATGCAGATACGCAGTATTTT
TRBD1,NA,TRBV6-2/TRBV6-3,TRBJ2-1,CASSSGDRDYNEQFF,TGTGCCAGCAGCTCAGGGGACAGGGACTACAATGAGCAGTTCTTC
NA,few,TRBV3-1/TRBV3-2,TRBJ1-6,CASSQTIGTQGSPLHF,TGTGCCAGCAGCCAGACGATTGGGACACAGGGTTCACCCCTCCACTTT
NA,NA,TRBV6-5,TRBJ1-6,CASSYSRDSPLHF,TGTGCCAGCAGTTACAGCAGGGATTCACCCCTCCACTTT
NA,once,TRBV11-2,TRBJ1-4,CASSWAGTTNEKLFF,TGTGCCAGCAGCTGGGCCGGGACAACTAATGAAAAACTGTTTTTT
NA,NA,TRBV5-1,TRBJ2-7,CASSLDGQGIYEQYF,TGCGCCAGCAGCTTGGATGGGCAGGGTATCTACGAGCAGTACTTC
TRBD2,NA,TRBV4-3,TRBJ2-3,CASSQDRSGGFPDTQYF,TGCGCCAGCAGCCAAGATCGGAGCGGGGGGTTCCCAGATACGCAGTATTTT
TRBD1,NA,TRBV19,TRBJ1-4,CASSRDRLRATNEKLFF,TGTGCCAGTAGCCGGGACAGGCTCAGAGCAACTAATGAAAAACTGTTTTTT
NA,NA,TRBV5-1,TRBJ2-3,CASFVADPTDTQYF,TGCGCCAGCTTCGTCGCAGATCCCACAGATACGCAGTATTTT
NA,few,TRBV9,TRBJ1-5,CASSANPGQKPQHF,TGTGCCAGCAGCGCCAACCCGGGACAAAAGCCCCAGCATTTT
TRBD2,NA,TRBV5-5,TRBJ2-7,CASSPRLAGDIEQYF,TGTGCCAGCAGTCCGAGACTAGCGGGGGATATCGAGCAGTACTTC
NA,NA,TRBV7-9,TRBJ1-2,CASSSAGDYGYTF,TGTGCCAGCAGCTCCGCGGGTGACTATGGCTACACCTTC
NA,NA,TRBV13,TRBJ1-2,CASSLGDSYYGYTF,TGTGCCAGCAGCTTAGGGGACAGCTACTATGGCTACACCTTC
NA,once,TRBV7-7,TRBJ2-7,CASSLDKSEQQYF,TGTGCTAGCAGCTTAGACAAGAGCGAACAGCAGTACTTC
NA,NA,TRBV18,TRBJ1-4,CASLRGVDEKLFF,TGTGCCAGCCTCCGCGGTGTGGATGAAAAACTGTTTTTT
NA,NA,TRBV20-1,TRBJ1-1,CSASRVVGNTEAFF,TGCAGTGCTAGTCGGGTAGTAGGGAACACTGAAGCTTTCTTT
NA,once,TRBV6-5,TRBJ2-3,CASIEGGQSTDTQYF,TGTGCCAGCATAGAGGGTGGACAGAGCACAGATACGCAGTATTTT
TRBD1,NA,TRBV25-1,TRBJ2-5,CASSVQGAGETQYF,TGTGCCAGCAGTGTACAGGGGGCGGGGGAGACCCAGTACTTC
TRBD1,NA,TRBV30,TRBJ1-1,CAWLHRGDTEAFF,TGTGCCTGGCTCCACAGGGGGGACACTGAAGCTTTCTTT
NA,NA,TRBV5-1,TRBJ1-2,CASSFQGRDGYTF,TGCGCCAGCAGCTTTCAGGGGCGGGATGGCTACACCTTC
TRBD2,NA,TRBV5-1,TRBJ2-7,CASSLAAASGVYEQYF,TGCGCCAGCAGCTTGGCGGCGGCTAGCGGGGTGTACGAGCAGTACTTC
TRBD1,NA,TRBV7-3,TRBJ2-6,CASSLLGQGALGANVLTF,TGTGCCAGCAGCTTATTAGGACAGGGGGCCTTGGGGGCCAACGTCCTGACTTTC
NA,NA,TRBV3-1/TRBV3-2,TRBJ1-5,CASSQPRDQPQHF,TGTGCCAGCAGCCAACCCAGGGATCAGCCCCAGCATTTT
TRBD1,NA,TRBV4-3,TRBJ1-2,CASSRHQGASNYGYTF,TGCGCCAGCAGCCGGCATCAGGGGGCTAGTAACTATGGCTACACCTTC
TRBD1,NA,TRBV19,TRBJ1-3,CASRPTGAAVGNTIYF,TGTGCCAGTAGACCTACAGGGGCTGCGGTTGGAAACACCATATATTTT
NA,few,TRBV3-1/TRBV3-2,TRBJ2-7,CASSPSGGRSYEQYF,TGTGCCAGCAGCCCCTCCGGAGGGCGCTCCTACGAGCAGTACTTC
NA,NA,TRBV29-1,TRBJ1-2,CSVNEGDGYTF,TGCAGCGTTAATGAGGGTGACGGCTACACCTTC
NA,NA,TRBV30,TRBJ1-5,CAWSLPGGRSVRHF,TGTGCCTGGAGTCTGCCGGGAGGTCGTAGCGTTCGGCATTTT
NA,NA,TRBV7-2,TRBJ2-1,CASSLAASGNYNEQFF,TGTGCCAGCAGCTTAGCGGCATCGGGGAATTACAATGAGCAGTTCTTC
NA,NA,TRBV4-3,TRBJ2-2,CASSRKSPIDGAGELFF,TGCGCCAGCAGCCGGAAGAGTCCCATCGACGGAGCCGGGGAGCTGTTTTTT
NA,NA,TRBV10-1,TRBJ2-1,CASSENSPSVDEQFF,TGCGCCAGCAGTGAGAATTCCCCTTCCGTCGATGAGCAGTTCTTC
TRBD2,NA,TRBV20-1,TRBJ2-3,CSASIAGGRSDTQYF,TGCAGTGCTAGTATAGCGGGGGGGCGGTCAGATACGCAGTATTTT
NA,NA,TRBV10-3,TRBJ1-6,CAIRPTLSSPLHF,TGTGCCATCAGGCCTACTTTAAGTTCACCCCTCCACTTT
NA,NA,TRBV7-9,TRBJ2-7,CASSLYASSGPSYEQYF,TGTGCCAGCAGCTTATATGCTAGTAGCGGCCCATCCTACGAGCAGTACTTC